This entry concerns a single TCR beta chain. Its antigen is undetermined. The data originate from a study of brain metastases from non-small cell lung cancer. Study-wide findings and caveats: Brain metastases shared most TCR repertoire with primaries, with sparse T cells. Brain metastases had lower T-cell infiltration than primary tumors.

In germline, CDR1 is MGHRA, CDR2 YSYEKL. There are 15 residues in the CDR3. J lost 2 bases, V lost 0 bases, and 4 bases had no gene match. The method was immunoSEQ multiplex PCR; TCRdb's version includes in-frame clones alone and lacks a portion of them. The sample consists of about 15,000 clones, around 86% of them appearing once. The chain joins TRBV4-1 to TRBJ2-7; 7 bases fit TRBD1. The receptor was isolated from a donor aged 40 or over with non-small cell lung cancer. Specimen: primary lung tumor tissue. The CDR3 coding sequence is TGCGCCAGCAGCCAAGATCTCACAGGGGCCTACGAGCAGTACTTC. Its translation: CASSQDLTGAYEQYF.